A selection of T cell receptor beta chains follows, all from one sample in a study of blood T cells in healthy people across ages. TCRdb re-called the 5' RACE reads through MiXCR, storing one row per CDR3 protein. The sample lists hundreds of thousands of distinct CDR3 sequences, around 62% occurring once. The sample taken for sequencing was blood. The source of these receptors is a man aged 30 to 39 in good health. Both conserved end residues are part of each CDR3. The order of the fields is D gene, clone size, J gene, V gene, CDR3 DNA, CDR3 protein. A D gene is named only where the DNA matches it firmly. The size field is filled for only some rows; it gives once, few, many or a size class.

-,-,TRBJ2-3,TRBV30,TGTGCCGGGAGTGTACCGACAGATACGCAGTATTTT,CAGSVPTDTQYF
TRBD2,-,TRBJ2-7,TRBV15,TGTGCCACCAGCAGAGAAATTGGCGGGGGGGCATACGAGCAGTACTTC,CATSREIGGGAYEQYF
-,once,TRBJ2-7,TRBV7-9,TGTGCCAGCAGCTCACGCCGGAACACGAACTACGAGCAGTACTTC,CASSSRRNTNYEQYF
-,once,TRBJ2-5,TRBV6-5,TGTGCCAGCAGATTTCCAGGGGAGCAAGAGACCCAGTACTTC,CASRFPGEQETQYF
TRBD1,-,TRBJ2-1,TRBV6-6,TGTGCCAGCAGCTACCGGGGACAGGGGTCCTACAATGAGCAGTTCTTC,CASSYRGQGSYNEQFF
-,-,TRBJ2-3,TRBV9,TGTGCCAGCAGCCCGATGCCGGGTTTGAGAGTGACAGATACGCAGTATTTT,CASSPMPGLRVTDTQYF
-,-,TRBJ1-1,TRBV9,TGTGCCAGCAGCCCTAGCGGTTTAAGTGAAGCTTTCTTT,CASSPSGLSEAFF
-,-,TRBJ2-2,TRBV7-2,TGTGCCAGCAGCTTAATTCGGCAGACCGGGGAGCTGTTTTTT,CASSLIRQTGELFF
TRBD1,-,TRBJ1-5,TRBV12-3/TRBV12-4,TGTGCCAGCAGTTTTTACAGGGGGGCCATTCAGCCCCAGCATTTT,CASSFYRGAIQPQHF
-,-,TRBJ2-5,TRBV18,TGTGCCAGCTCAGACCTTTTGCGGGGAGCCTACCAAGAGACCCAGTACTTC,CASSDLLRGAYQETQYF
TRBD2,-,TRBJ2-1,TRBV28,TGTGCCAGCAGGAGGACTAGCGGCATGGACAATGAGCAGTTCTTC,CASRRTSGMDNEQFF
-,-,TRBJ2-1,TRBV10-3,TGTGCCATCAGTGAGAGGGTGGCCCCCTACGAGCAGTTCTTC,CAISERVAPYEQFF
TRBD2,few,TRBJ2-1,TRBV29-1,TGCAGCGTTGCAACCGGGGGGGCCAGGAATGAGCAGTTCTTC,CSVATGGARNEQFF
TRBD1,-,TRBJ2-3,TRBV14,TGTGCCAGCAGCCAAGGCCAGGGGGCTTACCCCCCAGATACGCAGTATTTT,CASSQGQGAYPPDTQYF
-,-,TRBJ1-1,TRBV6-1,TGTGCCAGCTACGGACAGTGGGGGTCCACTGAAGCTTTCTTT,CASYGQWGSTEAFF
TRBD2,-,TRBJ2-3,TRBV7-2,TGTGCCAGCAGCTTACAAAGCGGGGGGGAAGATACGCAGTATTTT,CASSLQSGGEDTQYF
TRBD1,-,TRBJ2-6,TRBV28,TGTGCCAGCAGTTCCAGGGGGACTGGGGCCAACGTCCTGACTTTC,CASSSRGTGANVLTF
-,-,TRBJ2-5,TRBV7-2,TGTGCCAGCAGTCCTCTAGAGGGTAGGGGGACCCAGTACTTC,CASSPLEGRGTQYF
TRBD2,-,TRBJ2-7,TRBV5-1,TGCGCCAGCAGCTTAGAACTAGCGTCATCCTACGAGCAGTACTTC,CASSLELASSYEQYF
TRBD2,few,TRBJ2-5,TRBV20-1,TGCAGTGCTAGGAAGAGTAGCGGGGCTCAAGAGACCCAGTACTTC,CSARKSSGAQETQYF
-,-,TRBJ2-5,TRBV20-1,TGCAGTGCTGTGGGAGAAGAGACCCAGTACTTC,CSAVGEETQYF
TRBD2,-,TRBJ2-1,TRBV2,TGTGCCAGCAGCTATCTAGCGGGGGGCATGAGCCCCTACAATGAGCAGTTCTTC,CASSYLAGGMSPYNEQFF
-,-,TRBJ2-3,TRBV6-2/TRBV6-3,TGTGCCAGCGTGGCTAGCGTCGTGGGTGATACGCAGTATTTT,CASVASVVGDTQYF
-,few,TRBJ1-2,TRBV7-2,TGTGCCAGCAGCTTCTTAGCATTTCAGGTGAACTATGGCTACACCTTC,CASSFLAFQVNYGYTF
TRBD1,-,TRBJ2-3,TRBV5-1,TGCGCCAGCGGGAGTTTGACAGGGGGCGACACAGATACGCAGTATTTT,CASGSLTGGDTDTQYF
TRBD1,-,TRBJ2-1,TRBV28,TGTGCCAGCAGTGGCCAGGGGGCTCAACTGTACAATGAGCAGTTCTTC,CASSGQGAQLYNEQFF
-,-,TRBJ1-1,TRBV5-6,TGTGCCAGCAGCTTATTACCTTCCGGGATGAACACTGAAGCTTTCTTT,CASSLLPSGMNTEAFF
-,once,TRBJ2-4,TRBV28,TGTGCCAGCACACCTTCGGGGGGCCCCGGGAACATTCAGTACTTC,CASTPSGGPGNIQYF
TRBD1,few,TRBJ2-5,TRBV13,TGTGCCAGCAGCGGAGGGACAGGGGGACTACAAGAGACCCAGTACTTC,CASSGGTGGLQETQYF
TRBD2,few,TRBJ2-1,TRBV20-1,TGCAGTGCAATGATGACTAGCGAACGTCCTAGCTCCTACAATGAGCAGTTCTTC,CSAMMTSERPSSYNEQFF
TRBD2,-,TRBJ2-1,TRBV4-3,TGCGCCAGCAGCCACTCCTTCGGACTAGCGGGGTACAATGAGCAGTTCTTC,CASSHSFGLAGYNEQFF
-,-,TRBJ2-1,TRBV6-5,TGTGCCAGCAGTTACTCGACCGGGGCGCAAGAGACCCAGTTCTTC,CASSYSTGAQETQFF
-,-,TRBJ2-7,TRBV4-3,TGCGCCAGCAGCCAAGATTCCTTTGGTCCTACCTACGAGCAGTACTTC,CASSQDSFGPTYEQYF
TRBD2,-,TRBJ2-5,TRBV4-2,TGTGCCAGCAGCCTGAATCGGGGGGGGCAAGAGACCCAGTACTTC,CASSLNRGGQETQYF
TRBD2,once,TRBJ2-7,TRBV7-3,TGTGCCAGCAGCCCCCTGAGACTAGCGAACTACGAGCAGTACTTC,CASSPLRLANYEQYF
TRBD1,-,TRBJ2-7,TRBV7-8,TGTGCCAGCAGCTTAGGGACAGGGAACATGAGGGAGCAGTACTTC,CASSLGTGNMREQYF
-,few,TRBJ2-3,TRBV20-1,TGCAGTGCTCAAAACGGGGGGCAAAAAGGAGATACGCAGTATTTT,CSAQNGGQKGDTQYF
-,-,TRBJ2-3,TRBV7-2,TGTGCCAGCAGCTTATTAGTAATCACAGATACGCAGTATTTT,CASSLLVITDTQYF
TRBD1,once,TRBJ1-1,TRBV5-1,TGCGCCAGCAGCTTGGAGGGACAGGGGAAAACTGAAGCTTTCTTT,CASSLEGQGKTEAFF
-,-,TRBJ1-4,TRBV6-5,TGTGCCAGCAGTGACTTGCAGGGTGATGAAAAACTGTTTTTT,CASSDLQGDEKLFF
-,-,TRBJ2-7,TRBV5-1,TGCGACGACCCGGTAAAGTACTTC,CDDPVKYF
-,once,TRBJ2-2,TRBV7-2,TGTGCCAGCAGCTGGGGGTGGACCGGGGAGCTGTTTTTT,CASSWGWTGELFF
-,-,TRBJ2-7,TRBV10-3,TGTGCCATCAGTGAGAACAGGGTGGGTTACGAGCAGTACTTC,CAISENRVGYEQYF
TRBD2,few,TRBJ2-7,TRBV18,TGTGCCAGCTCCCCTAGCGGGGGGGCCAGTAACGAGCAGTACTTC,CASSPSGGASNEQYF
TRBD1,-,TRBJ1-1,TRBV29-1,TGCAGCGTCCAGGGACAGGGACTTACTGAAGCTTTCTTT,CSVQGQGLTEAFF
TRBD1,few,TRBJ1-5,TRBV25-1,TGTGCCAGCAGTGGGACAGGGTTTCAGCCCCAGCATTTT,CASSGTGFQPQHF
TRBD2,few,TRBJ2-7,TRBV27,TGTGCCAGCAGTTCTAGCGGGGGGGCCTCCTACGAGCAGTACTTC,CASSSSGGASYEQYF
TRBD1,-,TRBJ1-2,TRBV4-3,TGCGCCAGCAGCCTAACCGGGACAGATAACTATGGCTACACCTTC,CASSLTGTDNYGYTF
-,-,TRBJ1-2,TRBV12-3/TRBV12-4,TGTGCCAGCTGCGCAGAGATGTCCAGCTATGGCTACACCTTC,CASCAEMSSYGYTF